Each of the 19 T cell receptor beta chains below was sequenced from the same sample in a study of T cells in Graves' hyperthyroidism and ophthalmopathy. What was amplified from RNA transcripts were TCR beta CDR3 regions. Initially, a first-round RT-PCR of the TCR CDR3 employed the HTBI primer set. Via MiXCR, TCRdb re-called the multiplex PCR reads, giving one row per CDR3 protein. Altogether hundreds of thousands of distinct CDR3 sequences are present, around 46% being singletons, with the ten largest covering about 8.2%. Sequencing was carried out using peripheral blood or thyroid tissue (not recorded which). These receptors were collected from a woman aged 18-29 years with Graves' hyperthyroidism.

This clonotype has only a few counts. The CDR3 bases are TGCAGCGTTGATTTGTGGCCTTCCAGTCAAGAGACCCAGTACTTC. As protein: CSVDLWPSSQETQYF. The chain joins TRBV29-1 to TRBJ2-5; D uncertain. The CDR3 is 15 residues long. Germline loops: CDR1 SQVTM, CDR2 ANQGSEA. Deletions cut 3 bases from V and 2 bases from J, with 16 bases between. Filled out from reference TRBV29-1 and TRBJ2-5, the complete variable domain reads SAVISQKPSRDICQRGTSLTIQCQVDSQVTMMFWYRQQPGQSLTLIATANQGSEATYESGFVIDKFPISRPNLTFSTLTVSNMSPEDSSIYLCSVDLWPSSQETQYFGPGTRLLVL.

Only a few counts were recorded for this clonotype. The junction does not match germline at one end; this may be a read error. The chain has TRBV7-9 and TRBJ2-2, with D maybe TRBD2 (5 bases). This CDR3 contains 15 residues. Germline CDR1 and CDR2: SEHNR and FQNEAQ (reference sequence). The CDR3 here is CASSLASMGTGELFF. In nucleotides, the CDR3 is TGCGCCAGCAGCCTCGCTAGCATGGGCACCGGGGAGCTGTTTTTT. The whole variable domain, remainder taken from reference TRBV7-9 and TRBJ2-2, is DTGVSQNPRHKITKRGQNVTFRCDPISEHNRLYWYRQTLGQGPEFLTYFQNEAQLEKSRLLSDRFSAERPKGSFSTLEIQRTEQGDSAMYLCASSLASMGTGELFFGEGSRLTVL.

The chain carries TRBV19 and TRBJ1-1; D call uncertain. Trimming removed 3 bases at V and 1 base at J, with 15 bases between. Germline V CDR1 and CDR2: LNHDA, SQIVND (reference sequence). CDR3 size: 16 residues. CDR3 in amino acids: CASSIFGLSRNTEAFF. CDR3 DNA: TGTGCCAGTAGTATTTTTGGGTTGTCCCGGAACACTGAAGCTTTCTTT.

The chain is built from TRBV24-1 and TRBJ1-4; weak D call: TRBD1 (5 bases). The CDR3 is 15 amino acids. Looked up from germline, CDR1 is KGHDR and CDR2 is SFDVKD. V lost 5 bases to trimming and J lost 1 base, with 10 bases between them. The CDR3 DNA sequence: TGTGCCACCAGTGGTCTACAGGAAACTAATGAAAAACTGTTTTTT. Protein sequence: CATSGLQETNEKLFF.

This rearrangement joins TRBV24-1 to TRBJ1-5, with unresolved D. There are 14 residues in the CDR3. Germline-derived CDR1 and CDR2 are KGHDR and SFDVKD. Trimming took 5 bases from V and 11 from J, leaving 18 bases between them. The chain's CDR3 is CATSGGTTVKTQHF. The CDR3 coding sequence is TGTGCCACCAGTGGTGGTACCACAGTGAAGACCCAGCATTTT.

Turning to this clonotype: Given a much more abundant clone one base away, this may be a read error. The rearrangement uses TRBV7-9 and TRBJ2-5; D not resolved. Germline V gene data show CDR1 as SEHNR and CDR2 as FQNEAQ (reference sequence). CDR3 length: 15 amino acids. V was trimmed by 5 bases and J by 5 bases, leaving 18 bases between them. The CDR3 DNA reads as TGTGCCAGCAGCCCACTCTTCAGTGGGCCGGAGACCCAGTACTTC. Amino acid sequence: CASSPLFSGPETQYF.

The chain combines TRBV7-2 with TRBJ2-7; D may match TRBD1 or TRBD2 (5 bases each). Germline CDR1 reads SGHTA; CDR2 reads FQGNSA. The V end was cut by 3 bases, the J end by 4 bases, with 13 bases between. The CDR3 is 14 residues long. CDR3 in amino acids: CASSFWGSVYEQYF. CDR3 in DNA: TGTGCCAGCAGCTTTTGGGGGAGTGTGTACGAGCAGTACTTC. The complete variable domain, with remaining parts taken from reference TRBV7-2 and TRBJ2-7, reads GAGVSQSPSNKVTEKGKDVELRCDPISGHTALYWYRQSLGQGLEFLIYFQGNSAPDKSGLPSDRFSAERTGGSVSTLTIQRTQQEDSAVYLCASSFWGSVYEQYFGPGTRLTVT.

The CDR3 bases are TGTGCCACCCCTCCTAGGACAGGGGGCGACATTTATGGCTACACCTTC. Translation gives CATPPRTGGDIYGYTF. The V call is TRBV24-1, the J call TRBJ1-2, with 11 bases that match TRBD1. This CDR3 region has 16 residues. V trimming: 9 bases; J trimming: 5 bases; junction bases outside the gene matches: 13. Germline V gene lookup returns CDR1 KGHDR and CDR2 SFDVKD.

The V and J genes are TRBV29-1 and TRBJ2-6, with 7 bases lining up with TRBD1. The CDR3 is made up of 16 amino acids. After removal of 8 bases from V and 0 bases from J, the junction contained 10 bases not matched to a gene. Germline V gene data show CDR1 as SQVTM and CDR2 as ANQGSEA. CDR3 residues: CSSTGQAVSGANVLTF. DNA for the CDR3: TGCAGCTCGACCGGACAGGCCGTCTCTGGGGCCAACGTCCTGACTTTC.

This clonotype was detected a few times. The chain uses TRBV6-1 and TRBJ2-2; possible D gene TRBD1, 8 bases. From germline, CDR1 is MNHNS and CDR2 SASEGT. The CDR3 runs 15 residues. V was pared by 6 bases and J by 1 base, with 12 bases between. Here the CDR3 reads CASRAGQVNTGELFF. As DNA, the CDR3 is TGTGCCAGCAGAGCGGGACAGGTGAACACCGGGGAGCTGTTTTTT.

This clonotype was detected a few times. This chain links TRBV7-3 with TRBJ1-2; a weak D match, TRBD1 (5 bases). CDR3 length: 16 residues. The germline CDR1 and CDR2 sequences are SGHTA and FQGTGA. V lost 0 bases and J 2 bases, leaving 13 bases between the germline ends. The CDR3 DNA follows: TGTGCCAGCAGCTTAACGTTTGACAGCTCAAACTATGGCTACACCTTC. Translated: CASSLTFDSSNYGYTF.

Worth noting for this clonotype: A much more abundant neighbour one base away suggests this may be a read error. The chain carries TRBV25-1 and TRBJ2-5; maybe TRBD2 (6 bases). Germline CDR1 reads MGHDK; CDR2 reads SYGVNS. The CDR3 runs 13 residues. Trimming shortened V by 2 bases and J by 2 bases, and 6 bases separated the two germline ends. CDR3 protein: CASSELAQETQYF. The CDR3 DNA reads TGTGCCAGCAGTGAACTAGCGCAAGAGACCCAGTACTTC.

This clonotype was counted only a few times. The V gene is TRBV7-9, the J gene TRBJ1-6, with TRBD1 matching over 8 bases. V dropped 4 bases and J dropped 7; count of bases not matched to a gene: 6. Germline CDR1 and CDR2: SEHNR and FQNEAQ (reference sequence). The CDR3 is 15 residues long. The CDR3 nucleotides are TGTGCCAGCAGCTCGCCGACAGGGGAGAATTCACCCCTCCACTTT. Translation: CASSSPTGENSPLHF.

This clonotype appeared once. The V gene is TRBV29-1, the J gene TRBJ2-6; TRBD1 is a possible D gene (6 bases). The germline V gene encodes CDR1 SQVTM and CDR2 ANQGSEA. The CDR3 has 15 amino acids. V was trimmed by 0 bases and J by 1 base, leaving 7 bases between them. CDR3 loop: CSVEEDSSGANVLTF. The CDR3 DNA follows: TGCAGCGTTGAAGAGGACAGTTCTGGGGCCAACGTCCTGACTTTC.

The chain joins TRBV7-9 to TRBJ2-7; D is possibly TRBD2 (5 bases). Per the germline V gene, CDR1 is SEHNR and CDR2 is FQNEAQ (reference sequence). CDR3 length: 13 amino acids. Trimming removed 5 bases from V and 7 bases from J, with 15 bases in between. The CDR3 region has the DNA TGTGCCAGCAGCGAGGGAGAGGTAGAGGAGCAGTACTTC. Translating it yields CASSEGEVEEQYF.

This clonotype was observed at least ten times. This sequence joins TRBV2 and TRBJ1-5; maybe TRBD1 (5 bases). The length of the CDR3 is 13 residues. Per the germline V gene, CDR1 is SNHLY and CDR2 is FYNNEI. V gave up 8 bases and J gave up 6 bases, with 14 bases separating them. CDR3 nucleotides: TGTGCCAGCGATGAGGGGCGTCGTCAGCCCCAGCATTTT. This translates into CASDEGRRQPQHF.

The rearrangement uses TRBV10-3 and TRBJ1-2; 9 bases align to TRBD1. After removal of 8 bases from V and 8 bases from J, the junction contained 6 bases not matched to a gene. Germline V gives CDR1 ENHRY, CDR2 SYGVKD. The CDR3 has 12 residues. CDR3 amino acids: CAIGTGSIGYTF. In DNA form, the CDR3 reads TGTGCCATCGGGACAGGGTCTATCGGCTACACCTTC.

The chain is built from TRBV7-3 and TRBJ2-2; 7 nucleotides agree with TRBD2. CDR3 length: 16 residues. The junction had 11 bases not matched to a gene; V was cut back by 6 bases and J by 4 bases. CDR1 and CDR2 from the germline V gene are SGHTA and FQGTGA. The CDR3 coding sequence is TGTGCCAGCAGTTTGTCCAGCGGGATGGGCACCGGGGAGCTGTTTTTT. Protein sequence: CASSLSSGMGTGELFF.

The V and J genes are TRBV19 and TRBJ2-7, with a weak D call TRBD1 (6 bases). This CDR3 has 16 amino acids. The germline V gene encodes CDR1 LNHDA and CDR2 SQIVND (reference sequence). V shed 9 bases and J shed 2 bases, with 23 bases lying between them. CDR3 amino acids: CASSLDEGEPTYEQYF. As DNA, the CDR3 is TGTGCCAGCTCACTTGACGAGGGGGAGCCAACCTACGAGCAGTACTTC.